This TCR beta chain was captured in a study of CD8 T cells in ankylosing spondylitis. This CDR3 contains 12 residues. Germline CDR1 reads DFQATT; CDR2 reads SNEGSKA (reference sequence). V lost 5 bases to trimming and J lost 5 bases, with 12 bases between them. TCRdb analysed the 5' RACE reads with MiXCR anew, one entry per CDR3 protein. The repertoire has about 140,000 distinct CDR3 sequences, 30% to 40% of them found once; the top ten carry about 5.5%. What was sequenced was synovial fluid, either unsorted or a sorted T cell fraction (not recorded which). The receptor's source is a male donor with ankylosing spondylitis. The rearrangement uses TRBV20-1 and TRBJ2-5, with D possibly matching TRBD1 (6 bases). CDR3 in DNA: TGCAGTGCTGAACAGGGCAGGGAGACCCAGTACTTC. Translation gives CSAEQGRETQYF.